A selection of T cell receptor beta chains follows, all from one sample in a study of blood T cell repertoires in COVID-19. Sequencing used immunoSEQ multiplex PCR; TCRdb keeps in-frame clones, though not all of them. The sample contains roughly 140,000 clones, around 87% of which appear only once. Sequenced sample: peripheral blood. The source is a human donor in a cohort sampled during active COVID-19. CDR3s include the opening cysteine and the closing phenylalanine or tryptophan. Each record gives: V gene, D gene, clone size, J gene, CDR3 protein, CDR3 DNA. A D gene is named only where the DNA matches it firmly. Clone size is not always given. Where it is, it says once, few, many or a class for expanded clones.

v_gene: TRBV28
d_gene: TRBD2
abundance: .
j_gene: TRBJ2-3
CDR3aa: CASSFGLAGITDTQYF
CDR3nt: TGTGCCAGCAGTTTCGGTCTAGCGGGAATCACAGATACGCAGTATTTT

v_gene: TRBV13
d_gene: .
abundance: .
j_gene: TRBJ1-1
CDR3aa: CASSLRGASEAFF
CDR3nt: TGTGCCAGCAGCCTACGGGGGGCATCTGAAGCTTTCTTT

v_gene: TRBV10-2
d_gene: .
abundance: .
j_gene: TRBJ1-4
CDR3aa: CASSSSGATNEKLFF
CDR3nt: TGCGCCAGCAGCTCCTCCGGGGCAACTAATGAAAAACTGTTTTTT

v_gene: TRBV3-1/TRBV3-2
d_gene: .
abundance: .
j_gene: TRBJ2-5
CDR3aa: CASSQDMASGWVQYF
CDR3nt: TGTGCCAGCAGCCAAGATATGGCGAGCGGGTGGGTCCAGTACTTC

v_gene: TRBV18
d_gene: TRBD2
abundance: .
j_gene: TRBJ2-2
CDR3aa: CASSPLAGNTGELFF
CDR3nt: TGTGCCAGCTCACCACTAGCGGGGAACACCGGGGAGCTGTTTTTT

v_gene: TRBV6-1
d_gene: TRBD1
abundance: .
j_gene: TRBJ1-3
CDR3aa: CASSEPTGVGSGNTIYF
CDR3nt: TGTGCCAGCAGTGAACCGACAGGGGTCGGCTCTGGAAACACCATATATTTT

v_gene: TRBV6-6
d_gene: .
abundance: .
j_gene: TRBJ2-7
CDR3aa: CASSHVGQTRVEQYF
CDR3nt: TGTGCCAGCAGTCACGTCGGGCAAACCAGGGTCGAGCAGTACTTC

v_gene: TRBV5-1
d_gene: TRBD2
abundance: .
j_gene: TRBJ2-3
CDR3aa: CASSLVGSGGSTDTQYF
CDR3nt: TGCGCCAGCAGCTTGGTCGGTAGCGGGGGGAGCACAGATACGCAGTATTTT

v_gene: TRBV3-1/TRBV3-2
d_gene: TRBD2
abundance: .
j_gene: TRBJ2-3
CDR3aa: CASSFGSSGGVDTQYF
CDR3nt: TGTGCCAGCAGCTTCGGCTCTAGCGGGGGGGTGGATACGCAGTATTTT

v_gene: TRBV7-9
d_gene: TRBD1
abundance: .
j_gene: TRBJ2-6
CDR3aa: CASRPVGTDFSGANVLTF
CDR3nt: TGTGCCAGCAGACCGGTAGGGACAGACTTCTCTGGGGCCAACGTCCTGACTTTC

v_gene: TRBV4-1
d_gene: TRBD2
abundance: .
j_gene: TRBJ2-1
CDR3aa: CASSQPLAGQYNEQFF
CDR3nt: TGCGCCAGCAGCCAACCTCTAGCGGGTCAATACAATGAGCAGTTCTTC

v_gene: TRBV5-1
d_gene: .
abundance: .
j_gene: TRBJ1-1
CDR3aa: CASSLEAGAEAFF
CDR3nt: TGCGCCAGCAGCTTGGAGGCAGGTGCTGAAGCTTTCTTT

v_gene: TRBV10-2
d_gene: .
abundance: .
j_gene: TRBJ2-5
CDR3aa: CASSETGETQYF
CDR3nt: TGCGCCAGCAGTGAAACGGGGGAGACCCAGTACTTC

v_gene: TRBV7-9
d_gene: TRBD2
abundance: .
j_gene: TRBJ2-7
CDR3aa: CASRTSGGARGEQYF
CDR3nt: TGTGCCAGCAGGACTAGCGGGGGGGCTAGAGGCGAGCAGTACTTC

v_gene: TRBV2
d_gene: TRBD1
abundance: .
j_gene: TRBJ2-4
CDR3aa: CASSARTGSENIQYF
CDR3nt: TGTGCCAGCAGTGCGAGGACAGGGTCGGAAAACATTCAGTACTTC

v_gene: TRBV5-8
d_gene: TRBD1
abundance: once
j_gene: TRBJ1-5
CDR3aa: CASSRTGTGYQPQHF
CDR3nt: TGTGCCAGCAGCCGGACCGGGACAGGGTATCAGCCCCAGCATTTT

v_gene: TRBV3-1/TRBV3-2
d_gene: TRBD2
abundance: .
j_gene: TRBJ2-7
CDR3aa: CASSLAGGEQYF
CDR3nt: TGTGCCAGCAGCCTCGCGGGAGGCGAGCAGTACTTC

v_gene: TRBV11-3
d_gene: TRBD1
abundance: .
j_gene: TRBJ1-1
CDR3aa: CASSTQGGTEAFF
CDR3nt: TGTGCCAGCAGCACACAGGGGGGCACTGAAGCTTTCTTT

v_gene: TRBV24-1
d_gene: TRBD1
abundance: .
j_gene: TRBJ2-3
CDR3aa: CATREGQGRDTQYF
CDR3nt: TGTGCCACCAGAGAAGGACAGGGACGGGATACGCAGTATTTT

v_gene: TRBV28
d_gene: TRBD1
abundance: .
j_gene: TRBJ2-1
CDR3aa: CASSLTGQTNNEQFF
CDR3nt: TGTGCCAGCAGTTTAACGGGACAGACCAACAATGAGCAGTTCTTC

v_gene: TRBV10-3
d_gene: TRBD1
abundance: .
j_gene: TRBJ2-4
CDR3aa: CAISDPGQGNIQYF
CDR3nt: TGTGCCATCAGTGACCCCGGACAGGGAAACATTCAGTACTTC

v_gene: TRBV6-6
d_gene: .
abundance: .
j_gene: TRBJ1-2
CDR3aa: CASSYSTTSGGYTF
CDR3nt: TGTGCCAGCAGTTACTCCACGACAAGCGGTGGCTACACCTTC

v_gene: TRBV5-6
d_gene: .
abundance: few
j_gene: TRBJ1-1
CDR3aa: CASSFVLKAVAEAFF
CDR3nt: TGTGCCAGCAGCTTCGTCCTTAAAGCGGTCGCTGAAGCTTTCTTT

v_gene: TRBV5-4
d_gene: TRBD1
abundance: .
j_gene: TRBJ1-1
CDR3aa: CASSLGRARGRGTEAFF
CDR3nt: TGTGCCAGCAGCTTGGGAAGGGCAAGGGGGCGCGGGACTGAAGCTTTCTTT

v_gene: TRBV28
d_gene: .
abundance: .
j_gene: TRBJ2-1
CDR3aa: CASSLAGNRNEQFF
CDR3nt: TGTGCCAGCAGTTTGGCGGGGAACCGCAATGAGCAGTTCTTC

v_gene: TRBV27
d_gene: .
abundance: .
j_gene: TRBJ1-2
CDR3aa: CASRGTVGSGGYTF
CDR3nt: TGTGCCAGCAGGGGCACCGTGGGTTCGGGAGGCTACACCTTC

v_gene: TRBV25-1
d_gene: TRBD2
abundance: .
j_gene: TRBJ2-3
CDR3aa: CASSEAGVPPDTQYF
CDR3nt: TGTGCCAGCAGTGAAGCGGGGGTTCCCCCAGATACGCAGTATTTT

v_gene: TRBV20-1
d_gene: .
abundance: .
j_gene: TRBJ2-5
CDR3aa: CSASFRMTQYF
CDR3nt: TGCAGTGCTAGCTTTAGAATGACCCAGTACTTC

v_gene: TRBV6-6
d_gene: .
abundance: .
j_gene: TRBJ2-7
CDR3aa: CASSYLRDNNEQYF
CDR3nt: TGTGCCAGCAGTTACCTGAGGGACAATAACGAGCAGTACTTC

v_gene: TRBV18
d_gene: TRBD1
abundance: .
j_gene: TRBJ2-7
CDR3aa: CASSPPKGQGIYEQYF
CDR3nt: TGTGCCAGCTCACCACCGAAGGGACAGGGGATCTACGAGCAGTACTTC

v_gene: TRBV2
d_gene: .
abundance: .
j_gene: TRBJ2-7
CDR3aa: CASINRGSYEQYF
CDR3nt: TGTGCCAGCATAAACCGGGGCTCCTACGAGCAGTACTTC

v_gene: TRBV6-4
d_gene: TRBD1
abundance: .
j_gene: TRBJ2-3
CDR3aa: CASSRQGTTDTQYF
CDR3nt: TGTGCCAGCAGCCGACAGGGAACCACAGATACGCAGTATTTT

v_gene: TRBV7-2
d_gene: .
abundance: .
j_gene: TRBJ2-7
CDR3aa: CASSLARGPSRNEQYF
CDR3nt: TGTGCCAGCAGCTTAGCGAGAGGTCCTAGTAGGAACGAGCAGTACTTC

v_gene: TRBV6-5
d_gene: .
abundance: .
j_gene: TRBJ1-1
CDR3aa: CASIGPQTTSTEAFF
CDR3nt: TGTGCCAGCATCGGTCCACAGACGACATCGACTGAAGCTTTCTTT

v_gene: TRBV10-2
d_gene: TRBD2
abundance: .
j_gene: TRBJ2-2
CDR3aa: CASSESAGGGTGELFF
CDR3nt: TGCGCCAGCAGTGAGTCGGCGGGAGGGGGGACCGGGGAGCTGTTTTTT

v_gene: TRBV5-1
d_gene: .
abundance: .
j_gene: TRBJ2-5
CDR3aa: CASSRGGNQETQYF
CDR3nt: TGCGCCAGCAGCAGGGGAGGAAACCAAGAGACCCAGTACTTC

v_gene: TRBV27
d_gene: TRBD2
abundance: .
j_gene: TRBJ2-5
CDR3aa: CASKGAGGRAQETQYF
CDR3nt: TGTGCCAGCAAAGGGGCCGGCGGGAGGGCCCAGGAGACCCAGTACTTC

v_gene: TRBV6-5
d_gene: .
abundance: .
j_gene: TRBJ2-7
CDR3aa: CASSYSKTGRGEQYF
CDR3nt: TGTGCCAGCAGTTACTCGAAAACAGGCCGGGGGGAGCAGTACTTC

v_gene: TRBV27
d_gene: TRBD2
abundance: .
j_gene: TRBJ2-1
CDR3aa: CASSLTPGLVIDGSYNEQFF
CDR3nt: TGTGCCAGCAGTCTAACACCGGGACTAGTAATAGATGGGTCCTACAATGAGCAGTTCTTC

v_gene: TRBV7-9
d_gene: TRBD1
abundance: .
j_gene: TRBJ2-7
CDR3aa: CASSSAQGATYEQYF
CDR3nt: TGTGCCAGCAGCTCTGCCCAGGGGGCAACATACGAGCAGTACTTC

v_gene: TRBV5-1
d_gene: .
abundance: .
j_gene: TRBJ2-5
CDR3aa: CASSPLASQETQYF
CDR3nt: TGCGCCAGCAGCCCCCTAGCATCGCAAGAGACCCAGTACTTC

v_gene: TRBV2
d_gene: .
abundance: .
j_gene: TRBJ2-3
CDR3aa: CASSFSRTTRGTDTQYF
CDR3nt: TGTGCCAGCAGTTTCTCCAGAACCACCCGGGGCACAGATACGCAGTATTTT

v_gene: TRBV7-8
d_gene: TRBD1
abundance: .
j_gene: TRBJ2-5
CDR3aa: CASSLGTGQRETQYF
CDR3nt: TGTGCCAGCAGCTTAGGGACAGGCCAGCGGGAGACCCAGTACTTC

v_gene: TRBV28
d_gene: .
abundance: few
j_gene: TRBJ2-7
CDR3aa: CASSYAAYEQYF
CDR3nt: TGTGCCAGCAGTTACGCAGCCTACGAGCAGTACTTC

v_gene: TRBV19
d_gene: TRBD2
abundance: .
j_gene: TRBJ2-1
CDR3aa: CASTARTSYPYNEQFF
CDR3nt: TGTGCCAGTACCGCAAGGACTAGCTACCCCTACAATGAGCAGTTCTTC

v_gene: TRBV5-1
d_gene: TRBD1
abundance: .
j_gene: TRBJ1-2
CDR3aa: CASSVGQGAISYTF
CDR3nt: TGCGCCAGCAGCGTAGGACAGGGGGCTATTAGCTACACCTTC

v_gene: TRBV7-8
d_gene: TRBD1
abundance: few
j_gene: TRBJ1-5
CDR3aa: CASSKDRGINQPQHF
CDR3nt: TGTGCCAGCAGCAAGGACAGGGGGATCAATCAGCCCCAGCATTTT

v_gene: TRBV28
d_gene: TRBD2
abundance: few
j_gene: TRBJ2-1
CDR3aa: CASSHGGDLYNEQFF
CDR3nt: TGTGCCAGCAGTCACGGGGGGGACCTTTACAATGAGCAGTTCTTC

v_gene: TRBV18
d_gene: TRBD1
abundance: .
j_gene: TRBJ1-2
CDR3aa: CASSPQDRGYGYTF
CDR3nt: TGTGCCAGCTCACCCCAGGACAGGGGCTATGGCTACACCTTC